The sequence of this T cell receptor beta chain was determined in a study of OX40 agonist ivuxolimab in advanced cancers. Study-level information: Every 2 weeks, ivuxolimab was infused into the patients intravenously at between 0.01 and 10 mg/kg.

Trimming removed 3 bases from V and 1 base from J, with 9 bases in between. The CDR3 loop spans 14 amino acids. Germline V lookup: CDR1 SGHTA, CDR2 FQGNSA. In regard to this clone: Its antigen is undetermined.

Measured with immunoSEQ multiplex PCR; TCRdb has only the in-frame clones, and not every one. The sample includes 65,000 to 85,000 clones, about 85% seen only once; the top ten take approximately 2%. The study's findings and limits: The antigens recognized by the expanded peripheral T cells, that is their antigen specificity, were not determined. By week 6 at 0.1 to 3.0 mg/kg, blood CD4+ and CD8+ T cells had expanded clonally. Expanded clones belonging to CD8+ T cells outnumbered, on average, those of CD4+.

The sequenced sample was CD4+ or CD8+ T cells sorted from blood, obtained in a trial of the OX40 agonist ivuxolimab. The genes are TRBV7-2 and TRBJ2-5; either TRBD1 or TRBD2 may fit D (5 bases each). This TCR came from an adult with an advanced solid tumor such as melanoma, head and neck, liver or kidney cancer. This chain's CDR3 is CASSFRGRQETQYF. The CDR3 DNA reads TGTGCCAGCAGCTTCCGGGGCCGCCAAGAGACCCAGTACTTC.